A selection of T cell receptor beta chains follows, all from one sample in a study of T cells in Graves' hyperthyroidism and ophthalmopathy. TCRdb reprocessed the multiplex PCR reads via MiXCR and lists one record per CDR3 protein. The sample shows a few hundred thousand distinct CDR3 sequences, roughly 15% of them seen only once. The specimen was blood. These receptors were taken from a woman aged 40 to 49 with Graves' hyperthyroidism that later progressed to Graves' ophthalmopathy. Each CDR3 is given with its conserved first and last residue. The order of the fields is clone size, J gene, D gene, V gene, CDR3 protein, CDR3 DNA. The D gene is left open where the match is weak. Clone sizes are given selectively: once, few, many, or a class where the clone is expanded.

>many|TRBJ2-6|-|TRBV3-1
CASSQSGANVLTF
TGTGCCAGCAGCCAGTCTGGGGCCAACGTCCTGACTTTC
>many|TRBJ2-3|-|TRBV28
CGVVGLLDTQYF
TGTGGCGTTGTAGGGCTCTTGGATACGCAGTATTTT
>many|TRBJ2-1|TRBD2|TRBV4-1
CASRHASGSPDEQFF
TGCGCCAGCAGACATGCTAGCGGGAGTCCGGATGAGCAGTTCTTC
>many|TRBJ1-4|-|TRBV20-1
CSARGRATNEKLFF
TGCAGTGCTAGAGGCAGGGCAACTAATGAAAAACTGTTTTTT
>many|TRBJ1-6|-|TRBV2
CASSATGRGSPLHF
TGTGCCAGCAGTGCTACAGGGAGGGGCTCACCCCTCCACTTT
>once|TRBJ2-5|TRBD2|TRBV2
CASSEMAGDTQETQYF
TGTGCCAGCAGTGAAATGGCGGGAGATACCCAAGAGACCCAGTACTTC
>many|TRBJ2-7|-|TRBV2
CARSGTDSYEQYF
TGTGCCAGGAGCGGGACAGACTCCTACGAGCAGTACTTC
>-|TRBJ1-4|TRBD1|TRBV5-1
CASSRTGGQATNEKLFF
TGCGCCAGCAGCCGTACAGGGGGCCAGGCAACTAATGAAAAACTGTTTTTT
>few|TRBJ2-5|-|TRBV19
CASSIGGLGQETQYF
TGTGCCAGTAGTATTGGGGGCTTGGGCCAAGAGACCCAGTACTTC
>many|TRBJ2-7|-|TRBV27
CASSLQGKREQYF
TGTGCCAGCAGTTTACAAGGGAAGAGGGAGCAGTACTTC
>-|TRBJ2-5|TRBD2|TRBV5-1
CASSPDLAGGTSPESWETQYF
TGCGCCAGCAGTCCAGATTTAGCGGGAGGGACTTCACCCGAAAGTTGGGAGACCCAGTACTTC
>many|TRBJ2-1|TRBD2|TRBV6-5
CASSYGTSGSYEQFF
TGTGCCAGCAGTTACGGGACTAGCGGGAGCTATGAGCAGTTCTTC
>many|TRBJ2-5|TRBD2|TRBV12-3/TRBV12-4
CASSLRTSGRTIKWETQYF
TGTGCCAGCAGTCTTAGGACTAGCGGGAGGACGATTAAATGGGAGACCCAGTACTTC
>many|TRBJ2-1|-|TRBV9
CASSTSADARDNEQFF
TGTGCCAGCAGCACATCGGCGGACGCAAGGGACAATGAGCAGTTCTTC
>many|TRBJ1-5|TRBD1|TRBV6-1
CASSGTGGNQPQHF
TGTGCCAGCAGTGGGACAGGGGGCAATCAGCCCCAGCATTTT
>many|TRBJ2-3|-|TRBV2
CASSEVTGGSTDTQYF
TGTGCCAGCAGTGAAGTAACTGGCGGGAGCACAGATACGCAGTATTTT
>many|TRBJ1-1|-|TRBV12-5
CASGVFRGAEAFF
TGTGCTAGTGGCGTCTTCCGAGGTGCTGAAGCTTTCTTT
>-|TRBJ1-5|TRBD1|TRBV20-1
CSVINRGHQPQHF
TGCAGTGTGATTAACAGGGGGCACCAGCCCCAGCATTTT
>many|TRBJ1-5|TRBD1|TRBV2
CASSSTGGGYQPQHF
TGTGCCAGCAGTTCAACAGGGGGCGGCTATCAGCCCCAGCATTTT
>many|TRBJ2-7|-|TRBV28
CATSLGVYEQYF
TGTGCCACCTCCCTAGGAGTCTACGAGCAGTACTTC
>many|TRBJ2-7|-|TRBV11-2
CASSLVRDILEQYF
TGTGCCAGCAGCTTAGTCCGGGACATCCTCGAGCAGTACTTC
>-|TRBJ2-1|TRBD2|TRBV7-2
CASSLGSSGRGNEQFF
TGTGCCAGCAGCTTAGGGTCTAGCGGGAGGGGAAATGAGCAGTTCTTC
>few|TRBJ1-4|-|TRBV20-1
CSTSPAGREKLFF
TGCAGTACATCCCCGGCGGGGAGGGAAAAACTGTTTTTT
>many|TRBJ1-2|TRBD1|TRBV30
CAWSATGAYGYTF
TGTGCCTGGAGTGCGACAGGGGCCTATGGCTACACCTTC
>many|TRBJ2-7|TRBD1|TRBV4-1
CASSQLQGKYDEQYF
TGCGCCAGCAGCCAGTTACAGGGGAAGTACGACGAGCAGTACTTC
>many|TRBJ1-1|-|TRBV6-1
CASSPVGVFWAFF
TGTGCCAGCAGCCCGGTCGGCGTTTTCTGGGCTTTCTTT
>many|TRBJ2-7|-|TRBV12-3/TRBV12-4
CASSLLGGSDEQYF
TGTGCCAGCAGTTTACTAGGGGGAAGCGACGAGCAGTACTTC
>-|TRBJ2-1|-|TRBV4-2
CASSQNWAGEYNEQFF
TGTGCCAGCAGCCAAAATTGGGCTGGGGAATACAATGAGCAGTTCTTC
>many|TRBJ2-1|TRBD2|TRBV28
CASSNSGSLNEQFF
TGTGCCAGCAGCAATAGCGGGAGTCTCAATGAGCAGTTCTTC
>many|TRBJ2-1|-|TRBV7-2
CASSLESRGLYNEQFF
TGTGCCAGCAGCTTAGAATCGAGAGGACTCTACAATGAGCAGTTCTTC
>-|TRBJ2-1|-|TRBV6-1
CASRIRGNYNEQFF
TGTGCCAGCAGGATACGGGGGAATTACAATGAGCAGTTCTTC
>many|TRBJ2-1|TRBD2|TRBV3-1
CASSPHRSGRANEQFF
TGTGCCAGCAGCCCCCACAGAAGCGGGAGGGCCAATGAGCAGTTCTTC